This paragraph reports one T cell receptor beta chain. Its antigen is currently unknown. The data belong to a study of identical twins. V lost 8 bases and J 2 bases, leaving 16 bases between the germline ends. This CDR3 region has 15 residues. Germline V gene data show CDR1 as SGHTA and CDR2 as FQGNSA. TCRdb reprocessed the 5' RACE reads with MiXCR, giving one entry per CDR3 protein. The table lists fewer than 550,000 distinct CDR3 sequences, 13% to 15% of them singletons. General observations from the study: Partial confounding of zero-insertion analyses by invariant MAIT and iNKT cells was possible.

These same data were also listed under a study on yellow fever vaccine responses in identical twins. That paper states: Twins' T cell vaccine responses reportedly looked partly convergent, partly personalized.

The J gene is TRBJ1-5, the V gene TRBV7-2, with D unclear. The TCR originated in a woman aged 18-29 years in good health. The sample was CD4+ T cells sorted from blood. The CDR3 loop reads CASRGGVLGNQPQHF. The CDR3 nucleotides are TGTGCCAGCCGGGGAGGAGTTTTGGGCAATCAGCCCCAGCATTTT.